These 27 T cell receptor beta chains came from one sample sequenced in a study of blood T cell repertoires in COVID-19. This table comes from immunoSEQ multiplex PCR, and its TCRdb copy is limited to in-frame clones, with some not included. The table shows around 330,000 clones, with roughly 88% occurring only once. The sequencing input was peripheral blood. These receptors all come from a woman aged 25 to 39 with COVID-19, enrolled during active disease.

J is TRBJ1-2 and V is TRBV5-4; D is undetermined. Per germline, CDR1 SGHNT and CDR2 YYREEE (reference sequence). Trimming took 0 bases from V and 7 from J, leaving 16 bases between them. The CDR3 totals 15 residues. The CDR3 nucleotides read TGTGCCAGCAGCTTGGGGCCTGGAGTTGCGAGTGGCTACACCTTC. Protein: CASSLGPGVASGYTF.

This clone was seen just once. This rearrangement joins TRBV27 to TRBJ2-1; 10 bases agree with TRBD2. Germline V gene sequence: CDR1 MNHEY, CDR2 SMNVEV (reference sequence). The CDR3 has 17 amino acids. The V segment lost 5 bases and the J segment 3 bases; nucleotides outside the gene matches: 10. CDR3 DNA: TGTGCCAGCAGTCCCCTCGCTAGCGGGGGCAACTACAATGAGCAGTTCTTC. Translation: CASSPLASGGNYNEQFF.

V and J are TRBV18 and TRBJ1-2; 8 positions match TRBD1. Germline V gene data show CDR1 as KGHSH and CDR2 as LQKENI. The length of the CDR3 is 17 residues. V dropped 5 bases and J dropped 2; count of bases not matched to a gene: 13. In DNA form, the CDR3 reads TGTGCCAGCTCAGGGGGGATGAGGACAGGGCGAAACTATGGCTACACCTTC. It codes for CASSGGMRTGRNYGYTF.

V is TRBV7-3 and J is TRBJ2-1; D gene uncertain. The CDR3 length is 16 residues. Germline V gene lookup returns CDR1 SGHTA and CDR2 FQGTGA. Deletions cut 5 bases from V and 0 bases from J, with 14 bases between. The chain's CDR3 is CASSPVGQSSYNEQFF. CDR3 nucleotide sequence: TGTGCCAGCAGCCCGGTGGGCCAAAGCTCCTACAATGAGCAGTTCTTC.

The chain links TRBV11-3 to TRBJ2-5; D is unresolved. Germline V gene data show CDR1 as SGHNT and CDR2 as YENEEA. V lost 5 bases, J lost 1 base, and 8 bases lay in between. The CDR3 runs to 13 residues. CDR3 amino acids: CASSKSFQETQYF. CDR3 bases: TGTGCCAGCAGCAAGAGCTTCCAAGAGACCCAGTACTTC.

The chain recombines TRBV7-9 with TRBJ1-3; D remains unclear. Germline values: CDR1 SEHNR, CDR2 FQNEAQ (reference sequence). The CDR3 totals 13 residues. V lost 3 bases to trimming and J lost 3 bases, with 6 bases between them. The CDR3 DNA follows: TGTGCCAGCAGCTTGGAGAATGGAAACACCATATATTTT. Amino acid sequence: CASSLENGNTIYF.

J is TRBJ2-3 and V is TRBV3-1 (or the pseudogene TRBV3-2); D is undetermined. Trimming took off 0 bases at V and 1 base at J, with 5 bases between the two ends. Germline loops: CDR1 LGHDT, CDR2 YNNKEL (reference sequence). This CDR3 has 14 amino acids. CDR3 sequence reads: CASSQDSGTDTQYF. The CDR3 bases are TGTGCCAGCAGCCAAGATTCTGGCACAGATACGCAGTATTTT.

The CDR3 spells CASSLDRAHSGNTIYF. The CDR3 nucleotides read TGTGCCAGCAGCTTGGACAGGGCTCACTCTGGAAACACCATATATTTT. V gene TRBV11-2 combines with J gene TRBJ1-3; TRBD1 agrees at 8 bases. With V trimmed by 3 bases and J by 0 bases, 4 bases remained unmatched. The CDR3 totals 16 residues. Germline V lookup: CDR1 SGHAT, CDR2 FQNNGV.

Only one count was recorded for this clone. This sequence joins TRBV4-1 and TRBJ2-3; possibly TRBD2 for D (5 bases). V dropped 5 bases and J dropped 2 bases, with 8 bases sitting between them. The CDR3 runs to 13 residues. In germline, CDR1 is MGHRA, CDR2 YSYEKL. DNA of the CDR3: TGCGCCAGCAGCGAACTAGACACAGATACGCAGTATTTT. The encoded protein is CASSELDTDTQYF.

This chain uses TRBV6-6 with TRBJ2-2, with D tentatively TRBD2 (6 bases). Germline CDR1 and CDR2: MNHNY and SVGAGI (reference sequence). The V end was cut by 6 bases, the J end by 5 bases, with 7 bases between. CDR3 size: 12 residues. CDR3: CASREGTGELFF. The CDR3 nucleotides are TGTGCCAGCAGGGAGGGTACCGGGGAGCTGTTTTTT.

This clone appeared a single time. The J gene is TRBJ2-1, the V gene TRBV2; 14 nucleotides align to TRBD2. The germline V gene encodes CDR1 SNHLY and CDR2 FYNNEI. V lost 5 bases and J lost 10; bases outside the gene matches: 7. This CDR3 has 15 amino acids. The CDR3 DNA is TGTGCCAGCAGTTCGACTAGCGGGGGGGCCCAGGAGCAGTTCTTC. Translating it yields CASSSTSGGAQEQFF.

This clone showed up just a few times. The rearrangement links TRBV7-8 to TRBJ1-1, with D unresolved. V was cut by 0 bases and J by 4 bases, with 18 bases left in between. The CDR3 is 17 amino acids. CDR1 is SGHVS, CDR2 FQNEAQ, per germline. CDR3: CASSLARFGFSGTEAFF. The CDR3 DNA sequence: TGTGCCAGCAGCTTAGCCCGGTTCGGGTTTTCGGGCACTGAAGCTTTCTTT.

The V and J genes are TRBV6-2 or TRBV6-3 and TRBJ2-5, with 8 bases matching TRBD2. CDR3 length: 14 residues. Trimming at V came to 0 bases and at J to 7 bases, leaving 4 bases not matched to a gene. Germline V gene sequence: CDR1 MNHEY, CDR2 SVGEGT. The CDR3 nucleotides are TGTGCCAGCAGTTACTCCGGGGGGGCCGGGACCCAGTACTTC. It is translated as CASSYSGGAGTQYF.

The CDR3 coding sequence is TGTGCCAGCAGCCCGGACAGGGGTGGCTATGGCTACACCTTC. This codes for CASSPDRGGYGYTF. V usage is TRBV9 and J usage is TRBJ1-2; 9 nucleotides line up with TRBD1. The CDR3 is made up of 14 amino acids. CDR1 is SGDLS, CDR2 YYNGEE, per germline. V dropped 4 bases and J dropped 4; count of bases not matched to a gene: 5. Full variable domain (missing parts from reference TRBV9 and TRBJ1-2): DSGVTQTPKHLITATGQRVTLRCSPRSGDLSVYWYQQSLDQGLQFLIQYYNGEERAKGNILERFSAQQFPDLHSELNLSSLELGDSALYFCASSPDRGGYGYTFGSGTRLTVV.

The rearrangement uses TRBV7-9 and TRBJ1-1; D not certain. This CDR3 comprises 14 residues. V dropped 4 bases and J dropped 2 bases, with 11 bases sitting between them. Germline CDR1 is SEHNR and CDR2 is FQNEAQ (reference sequence). The CDR3 here is CASSWANGNTEAFF. CDR3 DNA sequence: TGTGCCAGCAGCTGGGCCAACGGAAACACTGAAGCTTTCTTT.

This clone appeared a few times. This chain links TRBV6-5 with TRBJ1-2, with a tentative D call TRBD1 (5 bases). The germline gives CDR1 MNHEY, CDR2 SVGAGI. CDR3 length equals 15 residues. Trimming took 4 bases from V and 8 from J, leaving 20 bases between them. CDR3 in DNA: TGTGCCAGCAGTTCATTGGTTACAGGTAGTGGCGGCTACACCTTC. Encoded protein: CASSSLVTGSGGYTF.

The rearrangement uses TRBV4-3 and TRBJ1-2; 11 bases are a match to TRBD1. The germline gives CDR1 LGHNA, CDR2 YSLEER. V gave up 1 base and J gave up 4 bases; unmatched junction bases: 2. This CDR3 is built from 15 residues. The CDR3 nucleotides are TGCGCCAGCAGCCAAGGGACAGGGGGCCGCTATGGCTACACCTTC. It codes for CASSQGTGGRYGYTF.

V usage is TRBV28 and J usage is TRBJ1-2; no clear D. The CDR3 runs 12 residues. Germline CDR1 and CDR2: MDHEN and SYDVKM. The V gene lost 5 bases and the J gene lost 0 bases, with 4 bases spanning the gap. CDR3 DNA sequence: TGTGCCAGCAGTCCTTCTAACTATGGCTACACCTTC. It specifies CASSPSNYGYTF.

This chain links TRBV5-8 with TRBJ1-2; 7 nucleotides line up with TRBD1. J gave up 4 bases and V 5 bases, and 14 bases lay outside the gene matches. Per the germline V gene, CDR1 is SGHTS and CDR2 is YDEGEE. The CDR3 totals 16 residues. CDR3 residues: CASSFSTGQVSYGYTF. The CDR3 DNA sequence: TGTGCCAGCAGTTTTTCGACAGGACAGGTATCCTATGGCTACACCTTC. Looking up the rest from reference TRBV5-8 and TRBJ1-2 gives the full variable domain: EAGVTQSPTHLIKTRGQQATLRCSPISGHTSVYWYQQALGLGLQFLLWYDEGEERNRGNFPPRFSGRQFPNYSSELNVNALELEDSALYLCASSFSTGQVSYGYTFGSGTRLTVV.

The chain joins TRBV19 to TRBJ2-1, with 13 positions matching TRBD2. Germline V gene data show CDR1 as LNHDA and CDR2 as SQIVND (reference sequence). The CDR3 runs to 19 residues. Unmatched junction bases numbered 16, after V lost 5 bases and J lost 6 bases. Here the CDR3 DNA reads TGTGCCAGTAGTGTACTAGCGGGGGGGTCTCATTTACTCTCCAATGAGCAGTTCTTC. Protein sequence: CASSVLAGGSHLLSNEQFF.

The rearrangement joins TRBV9 to TRBJ1-5, with 7 bases fitting TRBD1. This CDR3 comprises 14 residues. The germline gives CDR1 SGDLS, CDR2 YYNGEE. The V segment lost 4 bases and the J segment 7 bases; nucleotides outside the gene matches: 8. The CDR3 reads CASSPFQGDQPQHF. Here the CDR3 DNA reads TGTGCCAGCAGCCCCTTCCAGGGGGACCAGCCCCAGCATTTT.

This chain uses TRBV29-1 with TRBJ1-1; the D is unclear. The V gene's germline CDR1 is SQVTM and CDR2 ANQGSEA. Trimming took off 4 bases at V and 3 bases at J, with 15 bases between the two ends. This CDR3 is built from 14 residues. The CDR3 is CSVAFRFGDTEAFF. DNA for the CDR3: TGCAGCGTTGCTTTCAGGTTTGGCGACACTGAAGCTTTCTTT.

CDR3 region: CASSPLVSDFYNEQFF. The CDR3 DNA is TGTGCCAGCAGCCCCCTAGTGAGCGATTTTTACAATGAGCAGTTCTTC. The chain couples TRBV14 to TRBJ2-1; no definite D call. Per germline, CDR1 SGHDN and CDR2 FVKESK. This CDR3 spans 16 amino acids. Deletions cut 4 bases from V and 4 bases from J, with 17 bases between. The full variable domain, its missing parts supplied by reference TRBV14 and TRBJ2-1, is EAGVTQFPSHSVIEKGQTVTLRCDPISGHDNLYWYRRVMGKEIKFLLHFVKESKQDESGMPNNRFLAERTGGTYSTLKVQPAELEDSGVYFCASSPLVSDFYNEQFFGPGTRLTVL.

This chain links TRBV7-2 with TRBJ1-5; no clear D gene. The CDR3 spans 14 residues. Between the trimmed V and J ends, which lost 5 bases and 9 bases, there was a span of 17 bases. Germline lookup yields CDR1 SGHTA and CDR2 FQGNSA. The CDR3 region has the DNA TGTGCCAGCAGCAGAGACGGGAACTTTGGGCCCCAGCATTTT. Encoded protein: CASSRDGNFGPQHF.

In this sample, this clone turned up once. J is TRBJ1-5 and V is TRBV4-1; D might be TRBD1 (6 bases). Germline V gene sequence: CDR1 MGHRA, CDR2 YSYEKL. V was clipped by 1 base and J by 1 base, with 29 bases between them. This CDR3 is 22 amino acids long. The CDR3 reads CASSQGWTPRQKRGQSNQPQHF. The CDR3 bases are TGCGCCAGCAGCCAAGGCTGGACGCCCCGACAGAAGCGGGGGCAGAGCAATCAGCCCCAGCATTTT.

The chain links TRBV6-2 or TRBV6-3 to TRBJ2-5, with unresolved D. V was trimmed by 0 bases and J by 5 bases, leaving 10 bases between them. The length of the CDR3 is 14 residues. Looked up from germline, CDR1 is MNHEY and CDR2 is SVGEGT. The CDR3 DNA reads as TGTGCCAGCAGTTACTCGATGGTCCGGGAGACCCAGTACTTC. Protein: CASSYSMVRETQYF.

In nucleotides, the CDR3 is TGTGCCATCAGTGAAAGGCAGGGGAGCCACGAGCAGTACGTC. This sequence encodes CAISERQGSHEQYV. The chain couples TRBV10-3 to TRBJ2-7; TRBD1 is a possible D gene (6 bases). CDR1 ENHRY and CDR2 SYGVKD come from the germline V gene. CDR3 size: 14 residues. The ends were cut back, 3 bases at V and 5 bases at J, with 14 bases in the middle.